This entry lists 21 T cell receptor beta chains sequenced from one sample in a study of read filtering for tumor transcriptome and immune sequencing. The library was built from around 0.4 ug RNA with molecular barcoded adaptors for alpha/delta and beta/gamma chains. TCRdb re-called the reads through MiXCR, storing one row per CDR3 protein. The sample lists roughly 82,000 distinct CDR3 sequences, 9% to 15% occurring once. The sequencing sample was made of a population of CD138-negative cells sorted from bone marrow. The source of these receptors is a donor at least 40 years old with multiple myeloma.

This clonotype was seen repeatedly, ten times or more. The V call is TRBV20-1, the J call TRBJ2-7; 9 bases map to TRBD2. The germline V gene has CDR1 DFQATT and CDR2 SNEGSKA (reference sequence). This CDR3 is 13 amino acids long. V dropped 6 bases and J dropped 2; count of bases not matched to a gene: 5. The CDR3 DNA sequence: TGCAGTGCCGCTAGCGGGATCACCTACGAGCAGTACTTC. Encoded protein: CSAASGITYEQYF.

Only a few counts were recorded for this clonotype. The chain joins TRBV10-3 to TRBJ2-7, with 10 bases lining up with TRBD2. CDR1 is ENHRY and CDR2 is SYGVKD in the germline V gene. The ends lost 4 bases at V and 4 bases at J; junction bases unmatched: 4. The CDR3 spans 14 residues. The CDR3 bases are TGTGCCATCAGTGGGAAGCGGGAGGGGTACGAGCAGTACTTC. It specifies CAISGKREGYEQYF.

This clonotype was recorded at least ten times. The V and J genes are TRBV19 and TRBJ2-2, with 7 nucleotides matching TRBD1. The V segment lost 6 bases and the J segment 2 bases; nucleotides outside the gene matches: 6. Germline CDR1 is LNHDA and CDR2 is SQIVND (reference sequence). CDR3 length: 15 amino acids. The CDR3: CASRSDRYNTGELFF. The CDR3 region has the DNA TGTGCCAGTAGATCGGACAGGTACAACACCGGGGAGCTGTTTTTT.

Comments on this clonotype: This may come from a read error, since a much larger clone is one base off. Written as DNA, the CDR3 is TGTGCCAGCAGCCATAGCGGGGGCCCAGAGACCCAGTACTTC. Protein product: CASSHSGGPETQYF. This rearrangement joins TRBV12-3 or TRBV12-4 to TRBJ2-5; 9 positions match TRBD2. V lost 6 bases to trimming and J lost 4 bases; unmatched junction nucleotides: 6. This CDR3 has 14 amino acids.

This clonotype came up a few times. J is TRBJ2-7 and V is TRBV11-3, with a weak D call TRBD1 (5 bases). Trimming took 0 bases from V and 2 from J, leaving 14 bases between them. This CDR3 is built from 16 residues. CDR1 is SGHNT and CDR2 is YENEEA in the germline V gene. The DNA for the CDR3 is TGTGCCAGCAGCTTAGATTTAACCCAGGGTCCCTACGAGCAGTACTTC. It encodes CASSLDLTQGPYEQYF.

The V and J genes are TRBV27 and TRBJ1-1; the D is unclear. Trimming left V 2 bases short and J 8 bases short, with 12 bases between. Germline lookup yields CDR1 MNHEY and CDR2 SMNVEV (reference sequence). This CDR3 contains 13 residues. CDR3: CASSLGHAREAFF. The CDR3 nucleotides are TGTGCCAGCAGTTTAGGGCACGCAAGGGAAGCTTTCTTT.

This clonotype was seen ten or more times. This chain connects TRBV6-5 to TRBJ2-7, with TRBD2 as a possible D gene (6 bases). V was clipped by 0 bases and J by 3 bases, with 6 bases between them. The CDR3 runs to 13 residues. Germline V gene data show CDR1 as MNHEY and CDR2 as SVGAGI. This CDR3 is CASSYSRGYEQYF. CDR3 DNA sequence: TGTGCCAGCAGTTACTCGCGGGGCTACGAGCAGTACTTC.

This clonotype was observed many times. The chain carries TRBV29-1 and TRBJ2-5, with 14 bases that match TRBD2. The V gene's germline CDR1 is SQVTM and CDR2 ANQGSEA. CDR3 length equals 18 residues. V lost 3 bases to trimming and J lost 4 bases; unmatched junction nucleotides: 13. This CDR3 is CSVDPWGTSGSGRETQYF. In DNA form, the CDR3 reads TGCAGCGTTGACCCCTGGGGGACTAGCGGGAGTGGAAGAGAGACCCAGTACTTC.

This clonotype was found many times. This chain uses TRBV9 with TRBJ2-1, with 9 bases fitting TRBD2. This CDR3 spans 15 amino acids. Unmatched junction bases numbered 6, after V lost 0 bases and J lost 8 bases. Germline V gives CDR1 SGDLS, CDR2 YYNGEE. CDR3 in amino acids: CASSVAPSGTDEQFF. CDR3 DNA sequence: TGTGCCAGCAGCGTAGCTCCTAGCGGGACAGATGAGCAGTTCTTC.

This clonotype was observed at least ten times. The chain has TRBV7-3 and TRBJ1-1; D not resolved. Germline-derived CDR1 and CDR2 are SGHTA and FQGTGA. V lost 5 bases, J lost 0 bases, and 7 bases lay in between. The CDR3 is 13 residues long. CDR3 region: CASSTQMNTEAFF. The CDR3 nucleotides are TGTGCCAGCAGCACACAGATGAACACTGAAGCTTTCTTT. Variable domain in full (rest from reference TRBV7-3 and TRBJ1-1): GAGVSQTPSNKVTEKGKYVELRCDPISGHTALYWYRQSLGQGPEFLIYFQGTGAADDSGLPNDRFFAVRPEGSVSTLKIQRTERGDSAVYLCASSTQMNTEAFFGQGTRLTVV.

This clonotype was counted only a few times. The V and J genes are TRBV6-5 and TRBJ1-6; tentative D call: TRBD1 (6 bases). Trimming left V 7 bases short and J 4 bases short, with 17 bases between. Looked up from germline, CDR1 is MNHEY and CDR2 is SVGAGI. This CDR3 is built from 16 residues. CDR3: CASTRGDTPYNSPLHF. The DNA for the CDR3 is TGTGCCAGCACCAGGGGTGATACTCCTTATAATTCACCCCTCCACTTT.

This clonotype was seen ten or more times. The V call is TRBV5-1, the J call TRBJ2-3, with 7 nucleotides matching TRBD1. This CDR3 comprises 14 residues. With 4 bases clipped from V and 5 bases from J, the junction kept 7 bases outside the gene matches. Per germline, CDR1 SGHRS and CDR2 YFSETQ. This CDR3 is CASSPGQAGDTQYF. The CDR3 coding sequence is TGCGCCAGCAGCCCCGGACAGGCTGGAGATACGCAGTATTTT.

Ten or more counts support this clonotype. This chain uses TRBV6-5 with TRBJ1-1; D perhaps matches TRBD1 (5 bases). This CDR3 contains 14 residues. Germline CDR1 MNHEY, CDR2 SVGAGI. V was trimmed by 6 bases and J by 4 bases, leaving 15 bases between them. CDR3 in amino acids: CASRTGGGGTEAFF. The CDR3 region has the DNA TGTGCCAGCAGGACCGGGGGAGGAGGCACTGAAGCTTTCTTT.

Note on this clonotype: A read error is possible here, since a much larger clone lies one base away. It is likely a read error, because the conserved phenylalanine at the end of the CDR3 is missing. The rearrangement links TRBV18 to TRBJ2-5, with TRBD2 as a possible D gene (5 bases). Looked up from germline, CDR1 is KGHSH and CDR2 is LQKENI. The CDR3 sequence is 14 residues long. Trimming took 3 bases from V and 2 from J, leaving 10 bases between them. The CDR3 DNA sequence: TGTGCCAGCTCACCTCGGACTCTACAAGAGACCCAGTACCTC. This encodes CASSPRTLQETQYL.

This sequence joins TRBV7-2 and TRBJ2-1; 8 nucleotides line up with TRBD2. V trimming: 5 bases; J trimming: 9 bases; junction bases outside the gene matches: 15. The CDR3 totals 16 residues. The germline CDR1 and CDR2 sequences are SGHTA and FQGNSA. The CDR3 protein is CASSGPGPREGREQFF. The CDR3 DNA reads TGTGCCAGCAGCGGTCCGGGCCCCCGGGAGGGCCGTGAGCAGTTCTTC.

There are many counts of this clonotype. This rearrangement joins TRBV25-1 to TRBJ2-2; D may be TRBD2 (5 bases). The CDR3 covers 14 residues. Germline values: CDR1 MGHDK, CDR2 SYGVNS. Trimming pared 1 base from V and 6 bases from J, leaving 9 bases between. The CDR3 is CASSELNGAGELFF. The CDR3 DNA follows: TGTGCCAGCAGTGAATTGAACGGGGCCGGGGAGCTGTTTTTT.

This clonotype has just a few counts. This sequence joins TRBV11-2 and TRBJ2-3; D might be TRBD2 (5 bases). CDR3 length equals 13 residues. The V gene lost 5 bases and the J gene lost 8 bases, with 14 bases spanning the gap. The germline V gene encodes CDR1 SGHAT and CDR2 FQNNGV. The CDR3 bases are TGTGCCAGCAGCCCCGACTACGGCTCTACGCAGTATTTT. It translates to CASSPDYGSTQYF. The full variable domain, with the rest looked up from reference TRBV11-2 and TRBJ2-3, is EAGVAQSPRYKIIEKRQSVAFWCNPISGHATLYWYQQILGQGPKLLIQFQNNGVVDDSQLPKDRFSAERLKGVDSTLKIQPAKLEDSAVYLCASSPDYGSTQYFGPGTRLTVL.

This clonotype occurred many times. The genes are TRBV20-1 and TRBJ1-5; 10 bases match TRBD1. The CDR3 covers 15 residues. V dropped 3 bases and J dropped 6; count of bases not matched to a gene: 8. Germline-derived CDR1 and CDR2 are DFQATT and SNEGSKA (reference sequence). In DNA, the CDR3 is TGCAGTGCTAGGCTTGCGGGACAGGGGAGTCAGCCCCAGCATTTT. It codes for CSARLAGQGSQPQHF.

This clonotype was observed many times. The rearrangement links TRBV18 to TRBJ1-1; weak D call: TRBD1 (5 bases). Between the trimmed V and J ends, which lost 5 bases and 0 bases, there was a span of 13 bases. Germline CDR1 is KGHSH and CDR2 is LQKENI. The CDR3 is 15 residues long. CDR3 amino acids: CASSIQTGLNTEAFF. CDR3 bases: TGTGCCAGCTCAATACAAACAGGTCTGAACACTGAAGCTTTCTTT.

Points on this clonotype: The CDR3 does not end in the conserved phenylalanine or tryptophan, so this is likely a read error. The chain is built from TRBV20-1 and TRBJ2-1, with 9 bases that match TRBD2. Germline values: CDR1 DFQATT, CDR2 SNEGSKA (reference sequence). The junction had 15 bases not matched to a gene; V was cut back by 6 bases and J by 6 bases. The CDR3 covers 16 residues. The CDR3 DNA follows: TGCAGTGCACGGCGTAGCGGGAGAGGGTTCCGCAATGAGCAGTTCTCC. This sequence encodes CSARRSGRGFRNEQFS.

This clonotype was detected many times. This sequence joins TRBV19 and TRBJ2-6; D not resolved. Trimming shortened V by 7 bases and J by 1 base, and 11 bases separated the two germline ends. Germline values: CDR1 LNHDA, CDR2 SQIVND (reference sequence). The CDR3 extends over 15 amino acids. The CDR3 loop is CASTMSASGANVLTF. Here the CDR3 DNA reads TGTGCCAGTACGATGAGCGCTTCTGGGGCCAACGTCCTGACTTTC.